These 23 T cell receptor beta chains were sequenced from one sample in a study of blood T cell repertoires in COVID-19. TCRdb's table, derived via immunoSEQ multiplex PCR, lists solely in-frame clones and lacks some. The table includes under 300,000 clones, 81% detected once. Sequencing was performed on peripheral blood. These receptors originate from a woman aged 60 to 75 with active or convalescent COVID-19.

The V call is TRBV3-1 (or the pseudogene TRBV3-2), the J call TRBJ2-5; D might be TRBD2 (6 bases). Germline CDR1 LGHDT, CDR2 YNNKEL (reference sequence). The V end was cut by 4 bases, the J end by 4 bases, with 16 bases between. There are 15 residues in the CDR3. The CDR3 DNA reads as TGTGCCAGCAGCCCGTCACCGGAGGGGAGAGAGACCCAGTACTTC. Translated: CASSPSPEGRETQYF.

CDR3 DNA: TGTGCCAGCAGCCAAGTTTTTCGGGACAGGGGAATCTACACCTTC. Its translation: CASSQVFRDRGIYTF. This rearrangement joins TRBV3-1 (or the pseudogene TRBV3-2) to TRBJ1-2; TRBD1 matches at 10 bases. The CDR3 covers 15 residues. Germline CDR1 reads LGHDT; CDR2 reads YNNKEL (reference sequence). The trim removed 1 base at V and 10 bases at J, leaving 9 bases unmatched.

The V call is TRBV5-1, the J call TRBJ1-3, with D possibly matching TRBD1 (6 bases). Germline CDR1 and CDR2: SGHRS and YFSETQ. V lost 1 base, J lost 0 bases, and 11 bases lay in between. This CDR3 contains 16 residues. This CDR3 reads CASSLRGTYSGNTIYF. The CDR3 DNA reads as TGCGCCAGCAGCTTGCGAGGGACATACTCTGGAAACACCATATATTTT. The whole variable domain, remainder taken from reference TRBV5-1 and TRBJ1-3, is KAGVTQTPRYLIKTRGQQVTLSCSPISGHRSVSWYQQTPGQGLQFLFEYFSETQRNKGNFPGRFSGRQFSNSRSEMNVSTLELGDSALYLCASSLRGTYSGNTIYFGEGSWLTVV.

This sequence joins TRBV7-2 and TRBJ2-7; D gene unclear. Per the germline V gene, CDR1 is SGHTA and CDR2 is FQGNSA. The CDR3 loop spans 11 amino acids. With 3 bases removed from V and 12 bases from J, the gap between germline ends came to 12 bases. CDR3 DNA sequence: TGTGCCAGCAGCTTTTTCGAGTCTCGGTACTTC. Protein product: CASSFFESRYF.

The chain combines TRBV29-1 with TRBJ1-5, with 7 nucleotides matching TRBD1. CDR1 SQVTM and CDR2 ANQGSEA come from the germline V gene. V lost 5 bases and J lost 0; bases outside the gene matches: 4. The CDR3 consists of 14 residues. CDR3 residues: CSVPTGSSNQPQHF. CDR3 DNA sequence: TGCAGCGTTCCGACAGGGAGTAGCAATCAGCCCCAGCATTTT.

The CDR3 protein is CSVLGTGTGETEAFF. As DNA, the CDR3 is TGCAGCGTTTTAGGCACTGGGACAGGGGAAACTGAAGCTTTCTTT. The gene calls are TRBV29-1 and TRBJ1-1; 10 bases fit TRBD1. Unmatched junction bases numbered 11, after V lost 5 bases and J lost 5 bases. Germline-derived CDR1 and CDR2 are SQVTM and ANQGSEA. The CDR3 loop spans 15 amino acids.

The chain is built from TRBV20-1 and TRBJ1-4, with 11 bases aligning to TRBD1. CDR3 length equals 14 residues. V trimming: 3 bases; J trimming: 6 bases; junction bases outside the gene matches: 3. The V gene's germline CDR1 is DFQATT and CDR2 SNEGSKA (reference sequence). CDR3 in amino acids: CSASRTGGDEKLFF. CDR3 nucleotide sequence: TGCAGTGCTAGTAGGACAGGGGGCGATGAAAAACTGTTTTTT.

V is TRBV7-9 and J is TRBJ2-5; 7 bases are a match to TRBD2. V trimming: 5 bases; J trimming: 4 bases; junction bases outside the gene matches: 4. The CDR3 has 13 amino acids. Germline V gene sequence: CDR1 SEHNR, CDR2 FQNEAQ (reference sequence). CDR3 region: CASSPREAETQYF. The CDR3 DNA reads TGTGCCAGCAGCCCTCGGGAGGCAGAGACCCAGTACTTC.

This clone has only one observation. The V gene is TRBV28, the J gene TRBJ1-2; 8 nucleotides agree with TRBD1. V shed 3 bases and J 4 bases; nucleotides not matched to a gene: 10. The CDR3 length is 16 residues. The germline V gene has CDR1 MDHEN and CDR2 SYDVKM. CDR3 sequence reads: CASSLQPQGAGYGYTF. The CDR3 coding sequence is TGTGCCAGCAGTTTGCAGCCTCAGGGGGCGGGCTATGGCTACACCTTC.

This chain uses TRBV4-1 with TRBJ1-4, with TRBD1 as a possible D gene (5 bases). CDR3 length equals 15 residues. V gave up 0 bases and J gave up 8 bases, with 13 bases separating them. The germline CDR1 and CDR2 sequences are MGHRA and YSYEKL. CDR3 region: CASSQEGGRREKLFF. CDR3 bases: TGCGCCAGCAGCCAAGAGGGGGGACGGAGGGAAAAACTGTTTTTT.

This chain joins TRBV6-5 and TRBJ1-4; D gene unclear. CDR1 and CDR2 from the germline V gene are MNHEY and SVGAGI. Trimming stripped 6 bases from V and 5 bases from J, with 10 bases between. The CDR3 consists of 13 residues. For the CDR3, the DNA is TGTGCCAGCAGCCTCGACGGGAATGAAAAACTGTTTTTT. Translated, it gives CASSLDGNEKLFF.

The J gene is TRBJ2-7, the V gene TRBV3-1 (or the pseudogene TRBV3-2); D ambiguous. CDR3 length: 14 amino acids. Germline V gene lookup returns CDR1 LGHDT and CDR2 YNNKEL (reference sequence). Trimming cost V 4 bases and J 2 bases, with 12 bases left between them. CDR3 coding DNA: TGTGCCAGCAGCCTCCGACTTACACCCTACGAGCAGTACTTC. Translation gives CASSLRLTPYEQYF.

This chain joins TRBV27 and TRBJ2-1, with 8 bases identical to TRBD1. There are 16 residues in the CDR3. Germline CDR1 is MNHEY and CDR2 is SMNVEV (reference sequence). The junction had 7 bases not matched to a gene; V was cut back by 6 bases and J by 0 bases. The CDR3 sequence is CASSTTGAYSYNEQFF. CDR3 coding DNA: TGTGCCAGCAGCACGACAGGGGCATACTCCTACAATGAGCAGTTCTTC.

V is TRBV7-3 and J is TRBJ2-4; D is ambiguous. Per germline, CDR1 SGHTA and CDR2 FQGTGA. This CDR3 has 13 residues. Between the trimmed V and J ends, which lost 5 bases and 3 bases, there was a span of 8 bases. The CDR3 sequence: CASSADFKNIQYF. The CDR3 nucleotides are TGTGCCAGCAGCGCGGATTTCAAAAACATTCAGTACTTC.

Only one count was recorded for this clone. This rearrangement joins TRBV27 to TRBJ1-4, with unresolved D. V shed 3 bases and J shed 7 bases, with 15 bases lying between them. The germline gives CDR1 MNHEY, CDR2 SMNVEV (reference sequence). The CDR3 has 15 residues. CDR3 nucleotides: TGTGCCAGCAGTTTCGCTTTGCGGGTGGGTGAAAAACTGTTTTTT. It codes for CASSFALRVGEKLFF.

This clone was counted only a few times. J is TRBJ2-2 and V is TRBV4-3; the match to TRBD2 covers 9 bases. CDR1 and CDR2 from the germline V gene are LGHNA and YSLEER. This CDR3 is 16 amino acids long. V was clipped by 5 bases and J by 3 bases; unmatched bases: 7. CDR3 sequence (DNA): TGCGCCAGCAGCTTGCGGGGGGGGCCCCACACCGGGGAGCTGTTTTTT. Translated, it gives CASSLRGGPHTGELFF.

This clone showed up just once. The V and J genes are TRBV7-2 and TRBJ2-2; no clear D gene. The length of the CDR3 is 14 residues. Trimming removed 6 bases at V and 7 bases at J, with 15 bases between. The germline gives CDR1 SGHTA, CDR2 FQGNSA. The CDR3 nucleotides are TGTGCCAGCAGTTTTTCCCTTTCCGGCGGGGAGCTGTTTTTT. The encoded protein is CASSFSLSGGELFF.

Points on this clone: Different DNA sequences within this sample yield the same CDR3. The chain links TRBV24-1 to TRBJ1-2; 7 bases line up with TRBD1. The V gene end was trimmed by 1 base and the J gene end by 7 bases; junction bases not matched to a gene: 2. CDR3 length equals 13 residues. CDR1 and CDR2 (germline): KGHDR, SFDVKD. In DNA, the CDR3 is TGTGCCACCAGTGATTTTTCAGGGGGTGGCTACACCTTC. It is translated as CATSDFSGGGYTF.

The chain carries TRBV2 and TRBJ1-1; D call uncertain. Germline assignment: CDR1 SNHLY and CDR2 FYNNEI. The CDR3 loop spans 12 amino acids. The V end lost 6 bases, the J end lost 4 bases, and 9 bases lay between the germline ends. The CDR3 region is CASRLEGTEAFF. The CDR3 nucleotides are TGTGCCAGCAGGCTGGAGGGCACTGAAGCTTTCTTT. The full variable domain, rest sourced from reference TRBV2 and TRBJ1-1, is EPEVTQTPSHQVTQMGQEVILRCVPISNHLYFYWYRQILGQKVEFLVSFYNNEISEKSEIFDDQFSVERPDGSNFTLKIRSTKLEDSAMYFCASRLEGTEAFFGQGTRLTVV.

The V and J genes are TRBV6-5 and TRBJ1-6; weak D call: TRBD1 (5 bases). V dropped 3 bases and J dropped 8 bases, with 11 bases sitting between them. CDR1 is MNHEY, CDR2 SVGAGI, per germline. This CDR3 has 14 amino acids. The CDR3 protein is CASSYYRRDSPLHF. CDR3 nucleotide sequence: TGTGCCAGCAGTTATTATCGCAGGGATTCACCCCTCCACTTT.

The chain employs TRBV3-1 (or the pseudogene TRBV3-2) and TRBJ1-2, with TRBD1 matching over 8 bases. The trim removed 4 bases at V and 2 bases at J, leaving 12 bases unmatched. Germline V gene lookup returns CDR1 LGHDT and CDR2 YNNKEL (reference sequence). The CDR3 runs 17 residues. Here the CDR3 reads CASSPGLGTGGNYGYTF. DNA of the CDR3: TGTGCCAGCAGCCCGGGACTCGGGACAGGTGGAAACTATGGCTACACCTTC.

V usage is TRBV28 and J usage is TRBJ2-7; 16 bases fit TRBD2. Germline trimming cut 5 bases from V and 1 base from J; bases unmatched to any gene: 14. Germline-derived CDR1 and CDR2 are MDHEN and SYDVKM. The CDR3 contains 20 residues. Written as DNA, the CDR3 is TGTGCCAGCAGTCTTAACCCGGGACTAGCGGGGGGGCCAGGATCCTACGAGCAGTACTTC. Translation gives CASSLNPGLAGGPGSYEQYF.

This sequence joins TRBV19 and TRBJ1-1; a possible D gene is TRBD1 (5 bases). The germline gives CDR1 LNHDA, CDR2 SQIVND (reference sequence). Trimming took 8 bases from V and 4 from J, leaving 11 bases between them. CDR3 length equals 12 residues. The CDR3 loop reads CASEKTGTEAFF. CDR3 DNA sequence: TGTGCCAGTGAAAAAACAGGCACTGAAGCTTTCTTT.